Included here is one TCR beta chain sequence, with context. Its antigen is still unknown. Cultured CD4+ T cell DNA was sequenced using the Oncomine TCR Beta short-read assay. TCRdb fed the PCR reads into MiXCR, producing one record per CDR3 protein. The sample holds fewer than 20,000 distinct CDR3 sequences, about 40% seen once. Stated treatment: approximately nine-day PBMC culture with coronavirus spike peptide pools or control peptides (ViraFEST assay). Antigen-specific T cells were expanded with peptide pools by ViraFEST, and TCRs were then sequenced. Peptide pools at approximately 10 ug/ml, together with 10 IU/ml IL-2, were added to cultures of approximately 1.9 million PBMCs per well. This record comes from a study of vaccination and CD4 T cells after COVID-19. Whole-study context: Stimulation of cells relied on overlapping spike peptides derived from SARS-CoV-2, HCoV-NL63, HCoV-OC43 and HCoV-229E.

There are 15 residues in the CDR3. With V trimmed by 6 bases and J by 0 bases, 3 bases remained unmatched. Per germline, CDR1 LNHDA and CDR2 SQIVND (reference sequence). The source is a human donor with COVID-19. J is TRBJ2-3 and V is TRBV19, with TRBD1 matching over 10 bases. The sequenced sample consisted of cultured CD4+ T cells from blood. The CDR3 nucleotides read TGTGCCAGTAGAGACAGGGGGCATAGCACAGATACGCAGTATTTT. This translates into CASRDRGHSTDTQYF.